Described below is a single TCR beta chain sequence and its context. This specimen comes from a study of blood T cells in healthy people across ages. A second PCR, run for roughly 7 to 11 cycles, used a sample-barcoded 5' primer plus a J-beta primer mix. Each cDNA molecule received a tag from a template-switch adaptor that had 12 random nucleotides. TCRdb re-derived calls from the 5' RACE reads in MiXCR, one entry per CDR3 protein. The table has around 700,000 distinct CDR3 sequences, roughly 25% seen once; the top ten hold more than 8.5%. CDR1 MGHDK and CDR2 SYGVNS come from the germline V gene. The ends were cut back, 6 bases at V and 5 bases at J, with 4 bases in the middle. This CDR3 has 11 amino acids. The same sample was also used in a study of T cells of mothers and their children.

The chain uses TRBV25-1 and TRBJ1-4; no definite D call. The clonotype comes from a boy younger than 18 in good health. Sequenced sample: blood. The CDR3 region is CASRRNEKLFF. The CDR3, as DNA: TGTGCCAGCAGGAGGAATGAAAAACTGTTTTTT.